The source of this TCR beta chain is a study of early T cells in non-severe SARS-CoV-2 infection. TCRdb re-called the 5' RACE reads with MiXCR, one entry per CDR3 protein. The sample carries roughly 25,000 distinct CDR3 sequences, more than 4% recorded once. This clonotype showed up many times. The TCR was taken from an adult who was a healthcare worker with PCR-confirmed SARS-CoV-2 infection or an uninfected control (not recorded which). Material: whole blood.

The CDR3 region is CASRLATWNPQTQYF. CDR3 nucleotides: TGTGCAAGTCGCTTAGCGACTTGGAATCCTCAGACCCAGTACTTC. The J gene is TRBJ2-5, the V gene TRBV12-2. TRBV12-2 is a recognized pseudogene. The CDR3 consists of 15 residues.